Listed here are 7 T cell receptor beta chains from one sample, sequenced in a study of shared clonotypes between healthy human individuals. Method: immunoSEQ multiplex PCR; TCRdb's copy keeps in-frame clones and lacks some. This table has roughly 1,500,000 clones, nearly 99% appearing once. Sequencing input: naive CD4+ T cells sorted from blood. Subset of the sample: CD45RA+ positively selected. These receptors originate from a man under 40 in good health.

This rearrangement joins TRBV15 to TRBJ1-5; D is uncertain. Germline V lookup: CDR1 LNHNV, CDR2 YYDKDF (reference sequence). The CDR3 sequence is 13 residues long. V was pared by 0 bases and J by 8 bases, with 8 bases between. The CDR3 spells CATSRDTSEPQHF. In DNA form, the CDR3 reads TGTGCCACCAGCAGAGATACCTCGGAGCCCCAGCATTTT.

This chain joins TRBV18 and TRBJ2-5; D gene uncertain. The V end lost 1 base, the J end lost 3 bases, and 6 bases lay between the germline ends. The CDR3 runs to 13 residues. Looked up from germline, CDR1 is KGHSH and CDR2 is LQKENI. CDR3 in DNA: TGTGCCAGCTCACCACATATGGAAGAGACCCAGTACTTC. Its protein is CASSPHMEETQYF.

The chain joins TRBV28 to TRBJ1-2, with 9 nucleotides matching TRBD1. The CDR3 totals 17 residues. Germline V lookup: CDR1 MDHEN, CDR2 SYDVKM. The J segment lost 6 bases and the V segment lost 7 bases, leaving 18 bases of the junction unmatched. CDR3 sequence reads: CASNPAGTGTYQHGYTF. CDR3 nucleotides: TGTGCCAGCAACCCAGCAGGGACAGGGACCTACCAGCATGGCTACACCTTC.

The gene calls are TRBV29-1 and TRBJ2-3, with unresolved D. Deletions cut 3 bases from V and 2 bases from J, with 12 bases between. CDR1 and CDR2 (germline): SQVTM, ANQGSEA. The CDR3 consists of 14 residues. Here the CDR3 DNA reads TGCAGCGTTGAGGGTTCGCGGAACACAGATACGCAGTATTTT. Translating gives CSVEGSRNTDTQYF.

The chain has TRBV25-1 and TRBJ2-3; 11 bases fit TRBD2. The germline V gene encodes CDR1 MGHDK and CDR2 SYGVNS. This CDR3 is built from 16 residues. The V gene end was trimmed by 6 bases and the J gene end by 6 bases; junction bases not matched to a gene: 11. CDR3 in DNA: TGTGCCAGCAGCCACGAACTAGCGGGAGATAGTGATACGCAGTATTTT. Translating it yields CASSHELAGDSDTQYF.

Worth noting for this clone: The junction differs from germline at one of its ends, possibly a read error. The chain combines TRBV4-3 with TRBJ2-7; D gene ambiguous. The CDR3 length is 15 residues. Germline CDR1 and CDR2: LGHNA and YSLEER. The CDR3 DNA sequence: TGCGCCAGCAGCCAAGACGTTGCCCAGAGAGCAGGTCACAACTTC. Protein: CASSQDVAQRAGHNF.

The J gene is TRBJ2-2, the V gene TRBV7-6; 8 bases are a match to TRBD2. This CDR3 contains 16 residues. Looked up from germline, CDR1 is SGHVS and CDR2 is FNYEAQ. After removal of 1 base from V and 3 bases from J, the junction contained 4 bases not matched to a gene. For the CDR3, the DNA is TGTGCCAGCAGCTTAGGCTCTAGCGGGTACACCGGGGAGCTGTTTTTT. It yields the protein CASSLGSSGYTGELFF.